This entry lists 23 T cell receptor beta chains sequenced from one sample in a study of glioma-infiltrating T cells after dendritic cell vaccination. Noted time point: after dendritic cell vaccination, including at tumor progression/relapse. Assay: immunoSEQ multiplex PCR; the TCRdb copy retains only in-frame clones and omits some. Among about 65,000 clones, roughly 86% were seen once, and the ten largest hold 11%. The sequencing used blood, collected after dendritic cell vaccination. Every receptor here comes from a human donor with glioblastoma.

This rearrangement joins TRBV30 to TRBJ1-5; TRBD1 matches at 7 bases. V shed 2 bases, J shed 7 bases, and the junction held 5 bases outside the gene matches. Germline CDR1 is GTSNPN and CDR2 is SVGIG (reference sequence). The CDR3 is 13 residues long. The CDR3 region is CAWSPQGEQPQHF. CDR3 nucleotides: TGTGCCTGGAGTCCTCAGGGGGAACAGCCCCAGCATTTT.

The V and J genes are TRBV2 and TRBJ1-1, with D possibly matching TRBD1 (5 bases). The CDR3 is made up of 13 amino acids. V lost 7 bases, J lost 4 bases, and 13 bases lay in between. From germline, CDR1 is SNHLY and CDR2 FYNNEI. The CDR3 reads CASTWGGFTEAFF. Written as DNA, the CDR3 is TGTGCCAGCACCTGGGGGGGGTTCACTGAAGCTTTCTTT.

The chain links TRBV4-3 to TRBJ2-3; 10 bases are shared with TRBD2. Germline CDR1 reads LGHNA; CDR2 reads YSLEER. Unmatched junction bases numbered 3, after V lost 2 bases and J lost 1 base. The CDR3 spans 16 residues. This CDR3 reads CASSQLGTSGTDTQYF. Written as DNA, the CDR3 is TGCGCCAGCAGCCAACTCGGGACTAGCGGCACAGATACGCAGTATTTT.

This clone was seen a handful of times. The J gene is TRBJ1-1, the V gene TRBV18, with D tentatively TRBD1 (6 bases). Trimming removed 3 bases from V and 0 bases from J, with 17 bases in between. In germline, CDR1 is KGHSH, CDR2 LQKENI. The CDR3 covers 17 residues. CDR3 in amino acids: CASSPSTGPYLNTEAFF. For the CDR3, the DNA is TGTGCCAGCTCACCTTCGACAGGTCCTTACCTGAACACTGAAGCTTTCTTT.

J is TRBJ1-5 and V is TRBV19; D might be TRBD1 (5 bases). The V gene's germline CDR1 is LNHDA and CDR2 SQIVND (reference sequence). V was pared by 4 bases and J by 2 bases, with 15 bases between. The CDR3 spans 16 residues. CDR3 loop: CASSNQGPGGNQPQHF. The CDR3 bases are TGTGCCAGTAGTAACCAGGGCCCTGGGGGCAATCAGCCCCAGCATTTT.

The rearrangement links TRBV7-3 to TRBJ1-3, with 7 bases matching TRBD1. This CDR3 comprises 16 residues. Germline CDR1 is SGHTA and CDR2 is FQGTGA. V was pared by 4 bases and J by 1 base, with 7 bases of the junction left unmatched. CDR3 residues: CASSSAPTGSGNTIYF. The DNA of the CDR3 is TGTGCCAGCAGCTCCGCCCCGACAGGGTCTGGAAACACCATATATTTT.

The chain combines TRBV5-1 with TRBJ1-3, with 7 nucleotides matching TRBD1. With V trimmed by 4 bases and J by 2 bases, 9 bases remained unmatched. This CDR3 is 16 amino acids long. The germline gives CDR1 SGHRS, CDR2 YFSETQ. The CDR3 DNA sequence: TGCGCCAGCAGCCTCTCCGGGACAGTCCCTGGAAACACCATATATTTT. Protein: CASSLSGTVPGNTIYF.

The CDR3 is CAWSVGGVVEKLFF. CDR3 DNA sequence: TGTGCCTGGAGTGTCGGAGGGGTGGTTGAAAAACTGTTTTTT. The rearrangement links TRBV30 to TRBJ1-4; D possibly corresponds to TRBD1 (5 bases). This CDR3 has 14 residues. CDR1 is GTSNPN and CDR2 is SVGIG in the germline V gene (reference sequence). Trimming removed 0 bases at V and 7 bases at J, with 12 bases between.

The chain joins TRBV4-2 to TRBJ2-1; 13 bases match TRBD2. The V gene end was trimmed by 2 bases and the J gene end by 8 bases; junction bases not matched to a gene: 9. Germline assignment: CDR1 LGHNA and CDR2 YNFKEQ. This CDR3 is 17 amino acids long. This CDR3 is CASSQTGLAGVTDEQFF. CDR3 DNA: TGTGCCAGCAGCCAAACCGGACTAGCGGGGGTTACAGATGAGCAGTTCTTC.

The V gene is TRBV19, the J gene TRBJ1-1, with D possibly TRBD1 on 6 matching bases. Trimming shortened V by 7 bases and J by 3 bases, and 15 bases separated the two germline ends. The CDR3 covers 14 residues. Germline CDR1 is LNHDA and CDR2 is SQIVND (reference sequence). CDR3 DNA: TGTGCCAGTATGGGGACACAAACGGACACTGAAGCTTTCTTT. Translation gives CASMGTQTDTEAFF.

The chain employs TRBV9 and TRBJ1-2, with D hard to call. Germline V gives CDR1 SGDLS, CDR2 YYNGEE. V was shortened by 4 bases and J by 3 bases, with 22 bases between the two germline ends. The length of the CDR3 is 17 residues. The CDR3 protein is CASSPAEGTGGYYGYTF. The CDR3 DNA sequence: TGTGCCAGCAGCCCCGCGGAGGGAACGGGTGGCTACTATGGCTACACCTTC.

The chain employs TRBV7-2 and TRBJ2-1; the match to TRBD2 covers 12 bases. The CDR3 covers 15 residues. Trimming cost V 5 bases and J 5 bases; bases outside gene matches: 4. The germline gives CDR1 SGHTA, CDR2 FQGNSA. CDR3 nucleotides: TGTGCCAGCAGCCTGACTAGCGGGAGACACAATGAGCAGTTCTTC. This codes for CASSLTSGRHNEQFF.

In nucleotides, the CDR3 is TGTGCCAGCAGTCGCACGGTGAACGGGCAGCCCCAGCATTTT. Amino acids: CASSRTVNGQPQHF. The V and J genes are TRBV6-6 and TRBJ1-5; D not resolved. From germline, CDR1 is MNHNY and CDR2 SVGAGI (reference sequence). The CDR3 runs 14 residues. Trimming left V 5 bases short and J 7 bases short, with 15 bases between.

The chain links TRBV29-1 to TRBJ2-6, with TRBD1 identical over 11 bases. Germline trimming cut 6 bases from V and 0 bases from J; bases unmatched to any gene: 7. The germline V gene encodes CDR1 SQVTM and CDR2 ANQGSEA. The CDR3 sequence is 17 residues long. The CDR3: CSVETGTGGSGANVLTF. In DNA form, the CDR3 reads TGCAGCGTAGAAACCGGGACAGGGGGCTCTGGGGCCAACGTCCTGACTTTC.

The genes are TRBV5-1 and TRBJ2-5; D possibly corresponds to TRBD1 (6 bases). The assigned J gene may be wrong: the sequence end matches TRBJ2-7 better. The CDR3 totals 18 residues. Germline V CDR1 and CDR2: SGHRS, YFSETQ. The CDR3 nucleotides read TGCGCCAGCAGCCGCAGGATCACAGGGACGGAAGATCCCTACGAGCAGTACTTC. It is translated as CASSRRITGTEDPYEQYF.

The genes are TRBV29-1 and TRBJ2-3; 7 nucleotides align to TRBD1. Germline V gene sequence: CDR1 SQVTM, CDR2 ANQGSEA. Germline trimming cut 7 bases from V and 1 base from J; bases unmatched to any gene: 2. The CDR3 runs 12 residues. The chain's CDR3 is CSEDRGTDTQYF. CDR3 nucleotides: TGCAGCGAAGACAGGGGCACAGATACGCAGTATTTT.

This chain connects TRBV29-1 to TRBJ2-5; D is possibly TRBD1 (5 bases). The V end lost 6 bases, the J end lost 0 bases, and 14 bases lay between the germline ends. Germline CDR1 is SQVTM and CDR2 is ANQGSEA. This CDR3 region has 14 residues. CDR3: CSVRQMGYQETQYF. The CDR3 coding sequence is TGCAGCGTGAGACAGATGGGATACCAAGAGACCCAGTACTTC.

The chain joins TRBV5-1 to TRBJ2-4; 8 bases align to TRBD2. CDR1 SGHRS and CDR2 YFSETQ come from the germline V gene. V was clipped by 0 bases and J by 0 bases; unmatched bases: 5. CDR3 length: 17 amino acids. CDR3 protein: CASSLVSGTLAKNIQYF. The DNA of the CDR3 is TGCGCCAGCAGCTTGGTTAGCGGGACGCTAGCCAAAAACATTCAGTACTTC.

The CDR3 nucleotides read TGTGCCAGCAGTTACTCGACAGCATGGGGCAATCAGCCCCAGCATTTT. It specifies CASSYSTAWGNQPQHF. The genes are TRBV6-5 and TRBJ1-5, with D possibly matching TRBD1 (5 bases). Germline CDR1 MNHEY, CDR2 SVGAGI. Trimming removed 0 bases from V and 2 bases from J, with 11 bases in between. This CDR3 comprises 16 residues.

The genes are TRBV5-1 and TRBJ1-1, with 7 nucleotides matching TRBD1. Per the germline V gene, CDR1 is SGHRS and CDR2 is YFSETQ. CDR3 length equals 13 residues. V lost 3 bases to trimming and J lost 4 bases; unmatched junction nucleotides: 3. The CDR3 is CASSSAGGTEAFF. The CDR3, as DNA: TGCGCCAGCAGCTCTGCAGGGGGCACTGAAGCTTTCTTT.

V and J are TRBV6-1 and TRBJ2-7, with D unresolved. V lost 0 bases, J lost 0 bases, and 9 bases lay in between. Germline CDR1 reads MNHNS; CDR2 reads SASEGT. The CDR3 is 15 amino acids. This CDR3 is CASSEAQASSYEQYF. The CDR3 nucleotides read TGTGCCAGCAGTGAAGCGCAGGCAAGCTCCTACGAGCAGTACTTC.

This clone was picked up one time. The chain joins TRBV11-1 to TRBJ1-3; D gene uncertain. The CDR3 totals 12 residues. The V end was cut by 5 bases, the J end by 4 bases, with 6 bases between. Germline CDR1 SGHAT, CDR2 FQDESV (reference sequence). Here the CDR3 DNA reads TGTGCCAGCAGCCTCCTCGGAAACACCATATATTTT. The encoded protein is CASSLLGNTIYF.

The chain couples TRBV7-9 to TRBJ2-3, with D possibly TRBD2 on 6 matching bases. Looked up from germline, CDR1 is SEHNR and CDR2 is FQNEAQ (reference sequence). The V end lost 5 bases, the J end lost 2 bases, and 11 bases lay between the germline ends. The CDR3 is made up of 14 amino acids. CDR3 coding DNA: TGTGCCAGCAGCCCCAGGGACTTCACAGATACGCAGTATTTT. Protein sequence: CASSPRDFTDTQYF.